This T cell receptor (beta chain) derives from a study of cytomegalovirus exposure and HLA in healthy donors (dated by TCRdb to the late 2010s). For context, the study as a whole: According to an earlier analysis of several hundred of the donors, about 179 million T cells yielded over 90 million unique TCR beta sequences and roughly 280 Gb of sequence data. Roughly 310 gigabases of sequencing data and approximately 85 million unique TCR sequences were included in an early release covering 500 to 750 HLA-typed donors. The genetic ancestry cluster associated with self-reported Caucasian donors included 80% to 90% of the roughly 400 genotyped donors. The aim of the study was to test whether cataloging public T cell receptors could identify signatures of past pathogen exposure. The T cell repertoires of around 730 subjects were profiled by immunosequencing and related to cytomegalovirus serostatus. Besides the first cohort of roughly 700 subjects, a separate validation cohort made up of some 110 different subjects was used. High-throughput TCR immunosequencing, statistical association of individual TCRs with disease status, and machine learning were combined to predict cytomegalovirus infection status. A later analysis re-analyzed previously published TCR beta repertoires from about 600 donors and added high-resolution HLA genotyping to study TCR occurrence patterns. Rather than drawing on any new phenotypic data, the later analysis identified candidate immune exposures from TCR beta sequences and the way those sequences occurred across donors. An earlier analysis of fewer than 700 of the donors applied high-throughput TCR beta sequencing to assess whether each TCR beta V gene segment acted as functional or pseudogenic. Donor age, sex, ethnicity and CMV serostatus were collected together with the repertoire data. A later genetic analysis took genome-wide SNP genotypes for about 55% of the 666 donors and used that subset as a discovery cohort. All discovery cohort repertoires had been generated on a single sequencing platform. Class I and class II HLA loci were covered by the typing at four-digit resolution. Typing coverage varied by locus: roughly 629-630 donors for A, B, C, DRB1 and DQB1; 522 for DQA1; some 610 for DPA1; 450 to 480 for DPB1. Because of strong linkage in the cohort, four to six DR-DQ haplotypes were treated as single units for association and clustering. Across about 380 genotyped donors of the cohort, an average of roughly 230,000 unique TCR beta nucleotide sequences per donor were sequenced, and around 19% of those sequences were non-productive. Findings and caveats that apply to the study as a whole: Some IMGT-functional V segments, including TRBV6-2 and TRBV6-3, could not be distinguished by the 87-base-pair reads and were therefore excluded. Cytomegalovirus status was reported to be diagnosed by the classifier with high specificity and sensitivity in both the original and validation cohorts. Assigning TCR associations to individual alleles was difficult when HLA alleles, especially DR and DQ, strongly co-occurred. A later analysis reported that several top co-occurrence clusters appeared linked to parvovirus B19, influenza, CMV and Epstein-Barr virus. In this cohort, only TCR beta chains were sequenced, and detectable features were limited by the absence of alpha or paired-chain data. Because some donors lacked HLA typing at each locus, the association tests relied only on the typed subset. A few of the identified cytomegalovirus-associated TCR beta chains were confirmed in vitro to be specific for cytomegalovirus antigens. While some public TCRs were present in many individuals, most TCR sequences turned up only very rarely across donors. Compared with equally common non-associated chains, HLA-associated TCR beta chains in a later analysis were more clonally expanded and had lower generation probabilities. In a later analysis, the rate of TCR association differed among HLA loci, with DRB1 alleles having the most associated TCRs and HLA-C alleles having the fewest. Immune exposure information for the cohort was limited to CMV serostatus. Linkage disequilibrium might explain the correlated functional status among segregating V segments, but an unknown experimental factor could not be ruled out. Broadly in line with IMGT annotations, most TCR beta V segments showed up in productive rearrangements about 90% or about 30% of the time in an earlier analysis of several hundred of the donors. According to a later genetic analysis, donors in an Asian-associated ancestry cluster had fewer N-insertions in productive TCRs than the approximately 650-donor mean. The authors suggested that the approach could potentially be extended to other disease states and immunological phenotypes. Over 15 rarely observed V segments, including chromosome 9 orphons, were excluded from the earlier analysis of several hundred of the donors because counts were too low. A cluster of highly shared sequence variants was judged likely to be a technical artifact of the sequencing pipeline. A further reported finding was that TCR beta sequences accurately predicted the HLA-A and HLA-B alleles for most subjects in the first cohort. In a later analysis, 16,951 TCR beta sequences were associated with specific HLA alleles at a false discovery rate of 0.05. A later analysis found that most CMV-associated TCR beta chains appeared HLA-restricted, with HLA associations seemingly driven largely by CMV exposure. Sequencing depth was assumed to be roughly uniform across donors in the presence/absence analyses, though that assumption may not hold. The study listed 150 to 200 TCR beta chains as associated with cytomegalovirus. An association between a missense DCLRE1C variant and V-gene and J-gene trimming of TCR beta chains was found in a later genetic analysis and replicated in an independent cohort.

Inclusive of the bounding cysteine and phenylalanine, the CDR3 is 15 residues long. Kept here is only the CDR3 DNA, which spans 45 bases and is read in frame from base 1. The germline V gene gives CDR1 as SGHTA and CDR2 as FQGTGA. The junction shows trimming of 1 base on V and 2 bases on J, plus 10 bases between the germline ends. Note on this clone: Its antigen target is currently unknown. There are no base qualities to consult, and no much larger clone falls within one base.

The cohort consisted of fewer than 700 healthy bone marrow donors. All cohort members were sampled while nominally healthy, although unrecorded immune exposures were likely present. The donor was CMV seropositive and was included in the group of approximately 300 seropositive cohort members. Every donor gave a peripheral blood sample, and the peripheral blood mononuclear cells from that sample were used for TCR beta sequencing. Genomic DNA extraction from the blood cell samples was performed with the Qiagen DNeasy Blood Extraction Kit. Library preparation used the immunoSEQ multiplex PCR assay. For the multiplex PCR, a mixture combining 60 forward primers for TCR Vbeta segments and 13 reverse primers for TCR Jbeta segments was used. The CDR3 region of rearranged TCR beta genes was amplified from genomic DNA by a multiplex PCR assay. The Illumina HiSeq System was used to sequence the amplified TCR beta libraries as 87-base-pair reads. The original methods were these. A later analysis tallied roughly 78 million unique TCR beta chains across the 550 to 850 repertoires, and some 10 million of those chains were shared by two or more donors. Raw reads were error-corrected and collapsed into unique sequences by a nearest-neighbor algorithm in which closely related sequences were merged to remove PCR and sequencing errors. Alignment of CDR3 sequences to IMGT reference sequences was used to assign V, D and J gene segments. For a sequence to be retained, a match of at least six nucleotides was required to both a V gene segment and a J gene segment. A rearrangement counted as productive if the CDR3 had no stop codons and remained in frame with V and J, and every other rearrangement counted as non-productive. Following IMGT convention, CDR3 was defined as the stretch from the second conserved V-encoded cysteine to the conserved J-encoded phenylalanine. The earlier analysis of around 640 of the donors excluded sequences that lacked an unambiguous match to a single V gene segment. In an earlier analysis of roughly 600 of the donors, a V segment was called functional when productive rearrangements were above 56.7%, and segregating when the standard deviation between donors exceeded 5%. To diagnose cytomegalovirus status from the catalog of TCR beta chain sequences, a statistical classification framework was built. In a later analysis, V and J genes were assigned by comparing TCR nucleotide sequences against IMGT/GENE-DB human TR gene sequences. The TCRdist pipeline was used in a later analysis to assign CDR3 sequences and most-parsimonious VDJ recombination scenarios. In a later analysis, every TCR beta chain was defined by the combination of its CDR3 amino acid sequence and its V-gene family, and reads without a unique V-gene family were dropped. A later analysis removed 592 highly shared, low-generation-probability nucleotide sequences to deal with suspected cross-contamination and a sequencing artifact. In a later analysis, a clonal expansion index for each public chain was calculated from normalized within-repertoire ranks of inferred template counts. In a later analysis, generation probabilities were computed using a VDJ recombination model fitted to out-of-frame rearrangements, and the results were checked against IGoR. In a later analysis, TCR-TCR, TCR-HLA and TCR-CMV co-occurrence was scored with hypergeometric tests, and a repertoire-size bias correction was applied to TCR pairs. False discovery rates were estimated in a later analysis by permuting HLA or CMV assignments 20 times. In a later analysis, co-occurring TCRs were grouped using DBSCAN, and TCRdist sequence similarity was added for clustering within HLA-allele-positive subsets. Repertoires with fewer than 30,000 or more than 120,000 public chains, plus five repertoires with anomalous nucleotide sharing, were excluded from co-occurrence clustering. Sourced from immuneACCESS, this table was stored by TCRdb with only in-frame sequences that have V and J called. A share of the clones is absent; for the studies checked, an unresolved V gene accounts for under half, and the remainder has no known explanation. V, J and clone size reflect that table, while D and trimming were determined from the DNA. The sample data list about 150,000 clones, and roughly 83% of these were observed just once. 6% to 8.5% of the sample goes to the ten largest clones.

The receptor chain draws on TRBV7-3 and TRBJ2-3; D gene: possibly TRBD2, on 6 matching bases. Sequenced sample: PBMCs. This receptor was identified in a man aged 25 to 45 in good health and CMV-seropositive. For the CDR3, the sequence is CASSLMGLDTDTQYF. The bases are TGTGCCAGCAGCTTAATGGGACTCGACACAGATACGCAGTATTTT.